Following are 22 T cell receptor beta chains from one sample sequenced in a study of T cells in Graves' hyperthyroidism and ophthalmopathy. Regions amplified from RNA transcripts were the TCR beta CDR3 regions. First-round RT-PCR targeting the TCR CDR3 was performed with the HTBI primer set. TCRdb reanalysed the multiplex PCR reads using MiXCR and keeps one entry per CDR3 protein. This repertoire shows roughly 170,000 distinct CDR3 sequences, about 18% found once; its top ten account for around 27%. The specimen was blood. The receptors stem from a woman between 45 and 65 years old with Graves' hyperthyroidism.

This clonotype was detected many times. The chain combines TRBV6-1 with TRBJ2-7; possibly TRBD1 for D (6 bases). V was cut by 5 bases and J by 3 bases, with 11 bases left in between. CDR1 and CDR2 (germline): MNHNS, SASEGT. The CDR3 runs 13 residues. The DNA for the CDR3 is TGTGCCAGCAGTCGCCACAGGGACTACGAGCAGTACTTC. Translated: CASSRHRDYEQYF.

A few counts support this clonotype. Since a much larger clone is just one base distant, this may be a read error. This chain connects TRBV12-3 or TRBV12-4 to TRBJ1-4; D unclear. The CDR3 has 14 residues. This chain's CDR3 is CAGSSFTENEKLFF. The CDR3 DNA reads as TGTGCCGGCAGTTCCTTCACAGAGAATGAAAAACTGTTTTTT.

This clonotype was observed many times. This sequence joins TRBV28 and TRBJ2-7; a weak D match, TRBD1 (5 bases). CDR3 length: 14 residues. V lost 3 bases to trimming and J lost 3 bases, with 12 bases between them. CDR1 and CDR2 from the germline V gene are MDHEN and SYDVKM. The CDR3 region is CASSFLDTRYEQYF. In DNA, the CDR3 is TGTGCCAGCAGTTTCTTGGACACACGCTACGAGCAGTACTTC.

In this sample, this clonotype turned up many times. V usage is TRBV6-1 and J usage is TRBJ2-1, with 9 bases fitting TRBD2. The CDR3 sequence is 17 residues long. Germline V lookup: CDR1 MNHNS, CDR2 SASEGT. The V segment lost 6 bases and the J segment 0 bases; nucleotides outside the gene matches: 9. CDR3 protein: CASSSPATSGSYNEQFF. CDR3 coding DNA: TGTGCCAGCAGCTCACCCGCGACTAGCGGCTCCTACAATGAGCAGTTCTTC.

In this sample, this clonotype turned up many times. This sequence joins TRBV28 and TRBJ1-5; no clear D. Germline V gene data show CDR1 as MDHEN and CDR2 as SYDVKM. CDR3 length: 14 amino acids. The V and J ends lost 2 bases and 4 bases respectively, with 9 bases between them. The CDR3 loop is CASSLRVRNQPQHF. The CDR3 nucleotides read TGTGCCAGCAGTTTACGAGTCAGGAATCAGCCCCAGCATTTT. Looking up the rest from reference TRBV28 and TRBJ1-5 gives the full variable domain: DVKVTQSSRYLVKRTGEKVFLECVQDMDHENMFWYRQDPGLGLRLIYFSYDVKMKEKGDIPEGYSVSREKKERFSLILESASTNQTSMYLCASSLRVRNQPQHFGDGTRLSIL.

The CDR3 DNA reads TGCAGTGCCCAGAGCGGGGGGGCTGAAGCTTTCTTT. Translation: CSAQSGGAEAFF. The rearrangement joins TRBV20-1 to TRBJ1-1; D may be TRBD1 (5 bases). This CDR3 contains 12 residues. CDR1 DFQATT and CDR2 SNEGSKA come from the germline V gene (reference sequence). The V gene lost 6 bases and the J gene lost 6 bases, with 14 bases spanning the gap.

This clonotype has only a few counts. The CDR3 protein is CASSLEAGLNNEQFF. DNA for the CDR3: TGCGCCAGCAGCTTGGAAGCGGGGCTGAACAATGAGCAGTTCTTC. This chain connects TRBV5-1 to TRBJ2-1; 7 bases match TRBD2. V trimming: 0 bases; J trimming: 5 bases; junction bases outside the gene matches: 5. CDR3 length: 15 amino acids. Germline V lookup: CDR1 SGHRS, CDR2 YFSETQ.

This clonotype was seen ten or more times. V gene TRBV6-5 combines with J gene TRBJ1-4, with D hard to call. Germline V CDR1 and CDR2: MNHEY, SVGAGI. This CDR3 is built from 16 residues. Deletions cut 0 bases from V and 7 bases from J, with 15 bases between. In nucleotides, the CDR3 is TGTGCCAGCAGTTACTCTGCGGCTTCACTCTCTGAAAAACTGTTTTTT. Residues: CASSYSAASLSEKLFF.

This clonotype has ten or more counts. This chain uses TRBV3-1 with TRBJ1-6; D call uncertain. The CDR3 is 14 amino acids. Per germline, CDR1 LGHDT and CDR2 YNNKEL (reference sequence). The V end lost 4 bases, the J end lost 7 bases, and 11 bases lay between the germline ends. The CDR3 sequence is CASSPQRENSPLHF. In nucleotides, the CDR3 is TGTGCCAGCAGCCCACAGAGGGAGAATTCACCCCTCCACTTT.

This clonotype was detected many times. This chain links TRBV18 with TRBJ2-7, with 9 positions matching TRBD2. The CDR3 is 15 amino acids. Losses at the gene ends were 4 bases for V and 4 bases for J; bases not matched to a gene: 8. CDR1 is KGHSH and CDR2 is LQKENI in the germline V gene. In nucleotides, the CDR3 is TGTGCCAGCTCACAAATGACTAGCGGCCCTTACGAGCAGTACTTC. Translation: CASSQMTSGPYEQYF.

The chain employs TRBV5-6 and TRBJ1-3; D not certain. This CDR3 comprises 19 residues. The V gene lost 1 base and the J gene lost 0 bases, with 20 bases spanning the gap. Germline lookup yields CDR1 SGHDT and CDR2 YYEEEE. Here the CDR3 DNA reads TGTGCCAGCAGCTTGCGGACCTGGGAGGAAGCTCTCTCTGGAAACACCATATATTTT. It codes for CASSLRTWEEALSGNTIYF.

This clonotype was observed many times. This rearrangement joins TRBV6-1 to TRBJ2-2, with 8 bases matching TRBD1. CDR1 and CDR2 from the germline V gene are MNHNS and SASEGT. The V and J ends lost 6 bases and 2 bases, in that order; junction bases with no gene match: 8. The CDR3 runs to 16 residues. The DNA for the CDR3 is TGTGCCAGCAGGGGCGTAGGACAGGGCAACACCGGGGAGCTGTTTTTT. It encodes CASRGVGQGNTGELFF.

This clonotype has at least ten counts. The chain joins TRBV19 to TRBJ2-1, with 7 bases lining up with TRBD1. This CDR3 has 13 residues. J lost 3 bases, V lost 7 bases, and 3 bases had no gene match. Germline V gene data show CDR1 as LNHDA and CDR2 as SQIVND (reference sequence). The CDR3 nucleotides are TGTGCCAGTACGGACAGGTACTACAATGAGCAGTTCTTC. Protein sequence: CASTDRYYNEQFF.

This clonotype appeared many times. The chain links TRBV5-1 to TRBJ1-2; no clear D. The CDR3 sequence is 12 residues long. V was trimmed by 4 bases and J by 4 bases, leaving 8 bases between them. Germline V gene data show CDR1 as SGHRS and CDR2 as YFSETQ. CDR3 DNA: TGCGCCAGCAGCCCCGAAGGCTATGGCTACACCTTC. Translation: CASSPEGYGYTF.

In its sample, this clonotype was seen many times. This chain joins TRBV20-1 and TRBJ2-7, with D uncertain. V was clipped by 0 bases and J by 4 bases, with 7 bases between them. This CDR3 has 12 amino acids. Germline assignment: CDR1 DFQATT and CDR2 SNEGSKA (reference sequence). CDR3 amino acids: CSARDAGYEQYF. The CDR3 DNA reads TGCAGTGCTAGAGATGCAGGTTACGAGCAGTACTTC.

On this clonotype: This clone may be a read error of a much larger clone one base away. This rearrangement joins TRBV20-1 to TRBJ2-1; D gene ambiguous. Germline loops: CDR1 DFQATT, CDR2 SNEGSKA (reference sequence). The CDR3 totals 11 residues. This CDR3 is CSAPRYNERFF. CDR3 nucleotide sequence: TGCAGTGCCCCCAGGTACAATGAGCGGTTCTTC.

The gene calls are TRBV19 and TRBJ1-2; D possibly corresponds to TRBD1 (6 bases). V was shortened by 5 bases and J by 6 bases, with 19 bases between the two germline ends. CDR1 and CDR2 from the germline V gene are LNHDA and SQIVND (reference sequence). This CDR3 is built from 15 residues. This chain's CDR3 is CASSARGTFRDGYTF. The CDR3 DNA sequence: TGTGCCAGTAGTGCCCGAGGGACATTTAGAGATGGCTACACCTTC.

This clonotype was counted many times. The gene calls are TRBV20-1 and TRBJ2-2; 7 bases fit TRBD1. J gave up 5 bases and V 6 bases, and 12 bases lay outside the gene matches. CDR1 is DFQATT and CDR2 is SNEGSKA in the germline V gene (reference sequence). The CDR3 sequence is 15 residues long. CDR3: CSARKGTVRTGELFF. CDR3 nucleotide sequence: TGCAGTGCCAGGAAGGGGACAGTCCGAACCGGGGAGCTGTTTTTT.

The chain employs TRBV20-1 and TRBJ2-3; D possibly uses TRBD1 or TRBD2 (6 bases each). CDR3 length equals 13 residues. The ends were cut back, 7 bases at V and 4 bases at J, with 15 bases in the middle. Germline loops: CDR1 DFQATT, CDR2 SNEGSKA (reference sequence). The CDR3 DNA sequence: TGCAGTGGCATACGGGGGCAGGCAGATACGCAGTATTTT. Its protein is CSGIRGQADTQYF.

This clonotype has a count of ten or more. The rearrangement joins TRBV7-9 to TRBJ2-1; D unclear. There are 13 residues in the CDR3. Germline CDR1 and CDR2: SEHNR and FQNEAQ (reference sequence). V lost 1 base and J 7 bases, leaving 8 bases between the germline ends. The CDR3 here is CASSLGFANEQFF. CDR3 in DNA: TGTGCCAGCAGCTTAGGCTTTGCGAATGAGCAGTTCTTC.

This clonotype was detected ten times or more. The chain couples TRBV6-5 to TRBJ2-7, with D unresolved. This CDR3 contains 14 residues. Germline lookup yields CDR1 MNHEY and CDR2 SVGAGI. The V and J ends lost 3 bases and 2 bases respectively, with 11 bases between them. The CDR3 sequence is CASSYGRRTYEQYF. The CDR3 DNA is TGTGCCAGCAGTTATGGCCGGCGAACCTACGAGCAGTACTTC.

This clonotype was seen a handful of times. V is TRBV20-1 and J is TRBJ1-2; D remains unclear. Per germline, CDR1 DFQATT and CDR2 SNEGSKA (reference sequence). The CDR3 is 14 amino acids. Trimming removed 0 bases at V and 8 bases at J, with 16 bases between. CDR3: CSARDPAEAMGYTF. In DNA, the CDR3 is TGCAGTGCTAGAGATCCGGCGGAAGCTATGGGCTACACCTTC.